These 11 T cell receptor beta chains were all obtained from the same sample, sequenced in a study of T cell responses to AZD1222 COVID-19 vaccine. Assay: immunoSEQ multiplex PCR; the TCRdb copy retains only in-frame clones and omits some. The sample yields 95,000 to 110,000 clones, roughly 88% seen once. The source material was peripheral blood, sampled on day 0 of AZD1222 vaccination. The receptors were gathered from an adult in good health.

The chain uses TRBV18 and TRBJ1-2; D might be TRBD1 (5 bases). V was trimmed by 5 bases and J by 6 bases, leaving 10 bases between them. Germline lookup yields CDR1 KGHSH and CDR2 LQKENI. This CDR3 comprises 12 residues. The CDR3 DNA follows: TGTGCCAGCTCATCTGGGGGTGATGGCTACACCTTC. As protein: CASSSGGDGYTF.

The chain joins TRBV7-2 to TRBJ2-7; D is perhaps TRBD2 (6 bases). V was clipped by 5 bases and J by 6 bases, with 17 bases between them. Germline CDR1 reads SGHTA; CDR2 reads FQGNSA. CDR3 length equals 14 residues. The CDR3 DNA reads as TGTGCCAGCAGCGCCTCGGGACTCGGGAGCGAGCAGTACTTC. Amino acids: CASSASGLGSEQYF.

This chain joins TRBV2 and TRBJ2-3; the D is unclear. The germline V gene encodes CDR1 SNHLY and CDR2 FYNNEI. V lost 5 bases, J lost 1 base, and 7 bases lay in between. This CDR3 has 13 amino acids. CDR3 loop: CASSFTGTDTQYF. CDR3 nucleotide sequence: TGTGCCAGCAGTTTCACAGGCACAGATACGCAGTATTTT. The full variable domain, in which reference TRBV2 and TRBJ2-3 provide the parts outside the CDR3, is EPEVTQTPSHQVTQMGQEVILRCVPISNHLYFYWYRQILGQKVEFLVSFYNNEISEKSEIFDDQFSVERPDGSNFTLKIRSTKLEDSAMYFCASSFTGTDTQYFGPGTRLTVL.

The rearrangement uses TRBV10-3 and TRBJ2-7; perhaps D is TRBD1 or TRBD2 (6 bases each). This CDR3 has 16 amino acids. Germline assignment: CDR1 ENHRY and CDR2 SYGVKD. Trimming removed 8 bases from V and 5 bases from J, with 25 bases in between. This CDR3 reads CAILLEGGPSGDEQYF. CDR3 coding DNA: TGTGCCATCCTGTTAGAGGGGGGCCCATCAGGAGACGAGCAGTACTTC.

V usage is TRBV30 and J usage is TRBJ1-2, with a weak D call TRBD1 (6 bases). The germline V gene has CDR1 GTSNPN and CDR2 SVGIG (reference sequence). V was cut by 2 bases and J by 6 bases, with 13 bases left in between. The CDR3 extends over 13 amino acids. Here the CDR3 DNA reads TGTGCCTGGAGTTATGGGGGCAGGGATGGCTACACCTTC. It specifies CAWSYGGRDGYTF.

Here the CDR3 reads CASSLRSGGAVEQYF. CDR3 DNA: TGTGCCAGCAGCCTCCGGTCCGGGGGGGCCGTCGAGCAGTACTTC. The chain has TRBV9 and TRBJ2-7, with 8 positions matching TRBD2. The trim removed 4 bases at V and 6 bases at J, leaving 12 bases unmatched. CDR3 length: 15 amino acids. Germline V lookup: CDR1 SGDLS, CDR2 YYNGEE.

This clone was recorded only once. The chain's CDR3 is CASSPGEGTGELFF. The CDR3 DNA is TGCGCCAGCAGCCCCGGAGAGGGGACCGGGGAGCTGTTTTTT. The V gene is TRBV5-1, the J gene TRBJ2-2, with D possibly being TRBD1 or TRBD2 (5 bases each). The germline V gene has CDR1 SGHRS and CDR2 YFSETQ. The CDR3 covers 14 residues. V lost 4 bases to trimming and J lost 5 bases, with 12 bases between them.

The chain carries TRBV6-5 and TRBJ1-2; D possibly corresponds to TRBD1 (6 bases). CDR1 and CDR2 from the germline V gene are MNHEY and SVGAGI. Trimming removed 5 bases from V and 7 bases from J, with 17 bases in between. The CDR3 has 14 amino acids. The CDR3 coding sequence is TGTGCCAGCAGTCCTTTCAACCAGGGGTCTGGCTACACCTTC. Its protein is CASSPFNQGSGYTF.

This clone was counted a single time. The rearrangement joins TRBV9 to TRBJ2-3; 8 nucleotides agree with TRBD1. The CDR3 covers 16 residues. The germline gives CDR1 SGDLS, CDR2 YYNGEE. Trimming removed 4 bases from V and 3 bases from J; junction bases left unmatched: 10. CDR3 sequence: CASSPLDRGLTDTQYF. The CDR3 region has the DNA TGTGCCAGCAGCCCCCTCGACAGGGGATTGACAGATACGCAGTATTTT.

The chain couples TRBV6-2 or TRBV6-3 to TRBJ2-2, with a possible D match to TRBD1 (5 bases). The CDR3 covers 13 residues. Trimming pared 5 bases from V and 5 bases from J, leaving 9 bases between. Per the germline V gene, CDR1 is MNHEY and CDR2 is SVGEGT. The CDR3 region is CASSQTDTGELFF. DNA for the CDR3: TGTGCCAGCAGTCAGACAGATACCGGGGAGCTGTTTTTT.

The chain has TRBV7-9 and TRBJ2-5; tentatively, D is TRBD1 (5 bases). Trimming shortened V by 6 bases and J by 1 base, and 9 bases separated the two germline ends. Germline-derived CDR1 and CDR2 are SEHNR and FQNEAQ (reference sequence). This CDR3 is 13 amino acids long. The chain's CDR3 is CASRTDSQETQYF. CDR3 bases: TGTGCCAGCAGAACCGACAGCCAAGAGACCCAGTACTTC.